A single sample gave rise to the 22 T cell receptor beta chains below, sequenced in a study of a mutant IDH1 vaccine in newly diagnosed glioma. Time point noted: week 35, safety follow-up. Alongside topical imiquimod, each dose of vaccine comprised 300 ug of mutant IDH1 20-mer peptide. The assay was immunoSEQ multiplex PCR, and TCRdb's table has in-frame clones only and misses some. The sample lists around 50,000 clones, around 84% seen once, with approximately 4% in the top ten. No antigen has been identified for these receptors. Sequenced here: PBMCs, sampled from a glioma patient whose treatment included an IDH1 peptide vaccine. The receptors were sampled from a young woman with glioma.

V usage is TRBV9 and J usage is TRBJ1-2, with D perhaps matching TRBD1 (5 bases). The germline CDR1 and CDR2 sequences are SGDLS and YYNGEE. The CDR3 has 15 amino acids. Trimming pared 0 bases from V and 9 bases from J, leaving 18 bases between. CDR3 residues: CASSVEIGVISSYTF. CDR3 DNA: TGTGCCAGCAGCGTAGAGATAGGGGTCATTTCGAGCTACACCTTC.

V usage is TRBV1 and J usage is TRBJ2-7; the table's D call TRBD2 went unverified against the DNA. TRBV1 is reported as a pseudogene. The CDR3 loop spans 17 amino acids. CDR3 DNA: TGCACCAGCAGCCAGGAGGGACTAGCGGGAGGTAGCAGGAGGGCCCTCTTC. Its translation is CTSSQEGLAGGSRRALF.

The DNA of the CDR3 is TGCAGCGTTGAAAGGCTAGGCGGGGAGCTGTTTTTT. Its translation is CSVERLGGELFF. This chain links TRBV29-1 with TRBJ2-2; no definite D call. The CDR3 spans 12 residues. CDR1 SQVTM and CDR2 ANQGSEA come from the germline V gene. With 2 bases removed from V and 7 bases from J, the gap between germline ends came to 8 bases.

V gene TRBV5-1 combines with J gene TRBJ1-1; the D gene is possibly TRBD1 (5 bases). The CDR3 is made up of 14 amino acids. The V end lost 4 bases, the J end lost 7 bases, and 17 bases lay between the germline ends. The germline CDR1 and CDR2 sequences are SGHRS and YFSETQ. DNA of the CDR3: TGCGCCAGCAGCCCTAGTGGGACGGCGGTTGAAGCTTTCTTT. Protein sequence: CASSPSGTAVEAFF. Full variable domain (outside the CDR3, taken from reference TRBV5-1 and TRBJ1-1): KAGVTQTPRYLIKTRGQQVTLSCSPISGHRSVSWYQQTPGQGLQFLFEYFSETQRNKGNFPGRFSGRQFSNSRSEMNVSTLELGDSALYLCASSPSGTAVEAFFGQGTRLTVV.

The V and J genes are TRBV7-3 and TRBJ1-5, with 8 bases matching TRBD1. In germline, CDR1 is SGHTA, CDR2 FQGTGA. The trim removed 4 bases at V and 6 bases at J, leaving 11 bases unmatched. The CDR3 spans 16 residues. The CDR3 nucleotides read TGTGCCAGCAGCTCCTCCCCGGACAGGGCAAGTCAGCCCCAGCATTTT. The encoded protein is CASSSSPDRASQPQHF. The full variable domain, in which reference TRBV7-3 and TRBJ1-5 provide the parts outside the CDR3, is GAGVSQTPSNKVTEKGKYVELRCDPISGHTALYWYRQSLGQGPEFLIYFQGTGAADDSGLPNDRFFAVRPEGSVSTLKIQRTERGDSAVYLCASSSSPDRASQPQHFGDGTRLSIL.

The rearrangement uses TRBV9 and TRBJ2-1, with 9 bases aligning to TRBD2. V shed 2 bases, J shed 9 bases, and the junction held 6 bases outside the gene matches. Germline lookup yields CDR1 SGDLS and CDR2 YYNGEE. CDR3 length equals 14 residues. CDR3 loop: CASSVSSGIGEQFF. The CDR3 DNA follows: TGTGCCAGCAGCGTGTCTAGCGGGATCGGTGAGCAGTTCTTC. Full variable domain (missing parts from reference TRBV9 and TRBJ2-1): DSGVTQTPKHLITATGQRVTLRCSPRSGDLSVYWYQQSLDQGLQFLIQYYNGEERAKGNILERFSAQQFPDLHSELNLSSLELGDSALYFCASSVSSGIGEQFFGPGTRLTVL.

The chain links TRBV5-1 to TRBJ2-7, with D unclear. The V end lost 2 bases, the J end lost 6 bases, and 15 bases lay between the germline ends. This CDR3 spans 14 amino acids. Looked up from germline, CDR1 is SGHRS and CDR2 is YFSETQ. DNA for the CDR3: TGCGCCAGCAGCTTAGAGAGTATCTCCGCCGAGCAGTACTTC. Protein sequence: CASSLESISAEQYF.

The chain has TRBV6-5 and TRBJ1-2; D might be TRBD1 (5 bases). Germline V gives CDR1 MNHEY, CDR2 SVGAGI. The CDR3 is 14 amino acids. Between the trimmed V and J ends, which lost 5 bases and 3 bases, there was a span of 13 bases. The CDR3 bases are TGTGCCAGCAGTACCGCGGGGGGGTACTATGGCTACACCTTC. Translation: CASSTAGGYYGYTF.

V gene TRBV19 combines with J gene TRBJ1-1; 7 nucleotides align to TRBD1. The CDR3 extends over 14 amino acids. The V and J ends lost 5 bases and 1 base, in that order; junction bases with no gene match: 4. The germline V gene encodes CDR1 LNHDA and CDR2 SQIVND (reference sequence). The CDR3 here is CASSSWTGNTEAFF. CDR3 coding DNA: TGTGCCAGTAGTTCTTGGACAGGGAACACTGAAGCTTTCTTT.

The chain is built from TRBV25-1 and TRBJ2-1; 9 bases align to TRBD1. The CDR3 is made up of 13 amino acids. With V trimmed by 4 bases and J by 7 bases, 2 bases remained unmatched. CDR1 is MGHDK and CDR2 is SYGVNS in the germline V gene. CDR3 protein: CASSATGGNEQFF. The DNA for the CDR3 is TGTGCCAGCAGTGCGACAGGGGGGAATGAGCAGTTCTTC.

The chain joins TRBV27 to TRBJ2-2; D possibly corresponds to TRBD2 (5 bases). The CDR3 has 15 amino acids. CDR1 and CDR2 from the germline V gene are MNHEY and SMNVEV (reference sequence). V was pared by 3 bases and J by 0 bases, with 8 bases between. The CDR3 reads CASSFVLANTGELFF. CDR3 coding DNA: TGTGCCAGCAGTTTCGTACTAGCGAACACCGGGGAGCTGTTTTTT.

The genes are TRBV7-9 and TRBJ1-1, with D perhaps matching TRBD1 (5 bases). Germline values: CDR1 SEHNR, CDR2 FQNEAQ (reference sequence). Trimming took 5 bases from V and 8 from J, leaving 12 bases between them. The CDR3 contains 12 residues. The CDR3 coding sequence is TGTGCCAGCAGCAGAGGGGCCGAAGAAGCTTTCTTT. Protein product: CASSRGAEEAFF.

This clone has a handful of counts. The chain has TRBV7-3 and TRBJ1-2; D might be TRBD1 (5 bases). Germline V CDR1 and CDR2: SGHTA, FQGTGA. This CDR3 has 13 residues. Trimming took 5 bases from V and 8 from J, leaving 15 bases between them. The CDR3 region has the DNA TGTGCCAGCAGCGAGGGGCCTAAAGGAGGCTACACCTTC. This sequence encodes CASSEGPKGGYTF.

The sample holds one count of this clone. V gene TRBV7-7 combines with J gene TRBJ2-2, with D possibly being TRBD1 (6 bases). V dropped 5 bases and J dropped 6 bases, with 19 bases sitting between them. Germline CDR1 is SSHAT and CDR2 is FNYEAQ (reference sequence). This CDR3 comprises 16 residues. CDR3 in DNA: TGTGCCAGCAGCCGATACAGGGAGCCCCTCGCCGGGGAGCTGTTTTTT. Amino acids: CASSRYREPLAGELFF.

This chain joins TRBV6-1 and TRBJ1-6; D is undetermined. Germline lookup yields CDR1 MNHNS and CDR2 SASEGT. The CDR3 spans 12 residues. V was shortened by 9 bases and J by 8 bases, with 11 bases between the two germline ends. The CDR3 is CASRGGYSPLHF. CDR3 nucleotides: TGTGCCAGTCGGGGAGGTTATTCACCCCTCCACTTT.

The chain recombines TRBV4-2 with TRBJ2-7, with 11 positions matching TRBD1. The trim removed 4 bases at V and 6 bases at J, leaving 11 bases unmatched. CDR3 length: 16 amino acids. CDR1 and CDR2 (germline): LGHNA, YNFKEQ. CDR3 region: CASSLSRGTGGSEQYF. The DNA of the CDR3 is TGTGCCAGCAGCCTATCAAGGGGGACAGGGGGGTCCGAGCAGTACTTC.

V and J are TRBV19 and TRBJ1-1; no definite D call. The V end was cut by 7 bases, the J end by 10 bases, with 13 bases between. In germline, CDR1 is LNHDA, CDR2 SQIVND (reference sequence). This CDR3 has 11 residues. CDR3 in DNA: TGTGCCAGTAACAACTGGCGGGGAGCTTTCTTT. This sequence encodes CASNNWRGAFF.

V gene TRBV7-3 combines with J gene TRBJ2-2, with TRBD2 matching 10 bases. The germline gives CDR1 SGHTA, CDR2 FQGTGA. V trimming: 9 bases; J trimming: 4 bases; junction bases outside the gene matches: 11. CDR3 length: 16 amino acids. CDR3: CASGVAGGRGTGELFF. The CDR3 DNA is TGTGCCAGTGGGGTAGCGGGAGGCCGCGGCACCGGGGAGCTGTTTTTT.

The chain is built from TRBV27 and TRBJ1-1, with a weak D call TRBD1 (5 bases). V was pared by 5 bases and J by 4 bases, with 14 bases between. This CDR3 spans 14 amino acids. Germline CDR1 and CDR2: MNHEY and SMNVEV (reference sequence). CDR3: CASSPWGVGTEAFF. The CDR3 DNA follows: TGTGCCAGCAGTCCCTGGGGGGTCGGCACTGAAGCTTTCTTT.

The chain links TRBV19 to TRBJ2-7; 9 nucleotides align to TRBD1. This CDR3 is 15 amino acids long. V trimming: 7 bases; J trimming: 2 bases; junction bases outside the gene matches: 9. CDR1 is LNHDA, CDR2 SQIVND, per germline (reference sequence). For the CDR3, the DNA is TGTGCCAGTAATAATCCGGGACAGGGCGCCTACGAGCAGTACTTC. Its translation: CASNNPGQGAYEQYF.

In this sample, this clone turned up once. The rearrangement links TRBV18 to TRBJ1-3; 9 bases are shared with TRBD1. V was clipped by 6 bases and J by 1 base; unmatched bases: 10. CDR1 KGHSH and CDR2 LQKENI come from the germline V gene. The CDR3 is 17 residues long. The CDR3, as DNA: TGTGCCAGCTCGTCACTCGGGGACAGGGTGTCTGGAAACACCATATATTTT. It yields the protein CASSSLGDRVSGNTIYF.

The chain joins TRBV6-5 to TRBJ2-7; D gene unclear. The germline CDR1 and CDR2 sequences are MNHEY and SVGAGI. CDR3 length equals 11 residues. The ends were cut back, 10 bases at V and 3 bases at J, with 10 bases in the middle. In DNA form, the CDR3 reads TGTGCCACTCACGCCCTCTACGAGCAGTACTTC. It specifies CATHALYEQYF.